Below, 29 T cell receptor beta chains from the same sample are listed, as sequenced in a study of T cell responses to AZD1222 COVID-19 vaccine. Sequenced by immunoSEQ multiplex PCR; TCRdb stores in-frame clones only, minus some. The sample consists of approximately 90,000 clones, about nine tenths of them appearing once. The input for sequencing was peripheral blood, taken on day 0 of AZD1222 vaccination. The receptor source for this set is an adult in good health.

This chain links TRBV7-9 with TRBJ1-4; TRBD1 matches 11 bases. The ends lost 5 bases at V and 7 bases at J; junction bases unmatched: 6. The germline V gene encodes CDR1 SEHNR and CDR2 FQNEAQ (reference sequence). CDR3 length equals 15 residues. The CDR3 loop is CASSTQDRGLEKLFF. DNA for the CDR3: TGTGCCAGCAGCACCCAGGACAGGGGGCTTGAAAAACTGTTTTTT.

This rearrangement joins TRBV6-4 to TRBJ1-6; D is possibly TRBD1 (5 bases). Germline V gene lookup returns CDR1 MRHNA and CDR2 SNTAGT. The CDR3 is made up of 16 amino acids. Trimming pared 0 bases from V and 8 bases from J, leaving 14 bases between. The CDR3 nucleotides read TGTGCCAGCAGTGACTCGATTTTGGGGGGGGATTCACCCCTCCACTTT. This gives the protein CASSDSILGGDSPLHF.

This chain joins TRBV6-6 and TRBJ1-5; 8 bases fit TRBD1. V gave up 6 bases and J gave up 2 bases; unmatched junction bases: 3. Germline V gives CDR1 MNHNY, CDR2 SVGAGI (reference sequence). The CDR3 length is 14 residues. In DNA, the CDR3 is TGTGCCAGCAGGGAGACAGGGGGCAATCAGCCCCAGCATTTT. The encoded protein is CASRETGGNQPQHF.

In nucleotides, the CDR3 is TGTGCCAGCAGTTACAACAACAGGGGGCCAGGGAATCAGCCCCAGCATTTT. Its translation is CASSYNNRGPGNQPQHF. The V call is TRBV6-2 or TRBV6-3, the J call TRBJ1-5, with TRBD1 identical over 9 bases. Germline-derived CDR1 and CDR2 are MNHEY and SVGEGT. Trimming removed 2 bases from V and 4 bases from J; junction bases left unmatched: 9. The CDR3 is 17 residues long.

The rearrangement joins TRBV28 to TRBJ1-2; TRBD1 aligns across 8 bases. Germline trimming cut 3 bases from V and 7 bases from J; bases unmatched to any gene: 4. The CDR3 is 13 amino acids. Germline V gives CDR1 MDHEN, CDR2 SYDVKM. CDR3 nucleotide sequence: TGTGCCAGCAGTTTGGACAGGGATACTGGCTACACCTTC. It is translated as CASSLDRDTGYTF.

In this sample, this clone turned up once. This chain uses TRBV27 with TRBJ1-5; 9 positions agree with TRBD1. CDR3 length: 16 amino acids. Germline CDR1 is MNHEY and CDR2 is SMNVEV (reference sequence). With 4 bases clipped from V and 0 bases from J, the junction kept 4 bases outside the gene matches. CDR3 residues: CASSSGTGYSNQPQHF. CDR3 sequence (DNA): TGTGCCAGCAGTTCCGGGACAGGGTATAGCAATCAGCCCCAGCATTTT.

The gene calls are TRBV4-2 and TRBJ1-1; 7 nucleotides match TRBD1. The germline V gene encodes CDR1 LGHNA and CDR2 YNFKEQ. This CDR3 has 16 amino acids. V shed 1 base, J shed 2 bases, and the junction held 7 bases outside the gene matches. The CDR3 DNA is TGTGCCAGCAGCCAAGGGACCGGGACAGCAAACACTGAAGCTTTCTTT. This translates into CASSQGTGTANTEAFF.

J is TRBJ1-2 and V is TRBV28; weak D call: TRBD1 (5 bases). The CDR3 consists of 15 residues. Trimming left V 3 bases short and J 0 bases short, with 11 bases between. Germline values: CDR1 MDHEN, CDR2 SYDVKM. The DNA for the CDR3 is TGTGCCAGCAGTTTGGGAACAGGAGCTAACTATGGCTACACCTTC. The encoded protein is CASSLGTGANYGYTF.

This clone was counted between two and nine times. The chain is built from TRBV10-3 and TRBJ1-5; D might be TRBD1 (6 bases). Trimming stripped 4 bases from V and 4 bases from J, with 11 bases between. CDR1 is ENHRY and CDR2 is SYGVKD in the germline V gene. The CDR3 extends over 14 amino acids. CDR3 coding DNA: TGTGCCATCAGTGGGGGGGCACGTAATCAGCCCCAGCATTTT. Protein sequence: CAISGGARNQPQHF.

This rearrangement joins TRBV19 to TRBJ2-7; 7 bases align to TRBD1. This CDR3 contains 14 residues. V dropped 7 bases and J dropped 6; count of bases not matched to a gene: 12. Germline V lookup: CDR1 LNHDA, CDR2 SQIVND (reference sequence). The CDR3 DNA sequence: TGTGCCAGTACCCCCGGGGACAGAGCTATCGAGCAGTACTTC. The encoded protein is CASTPGDRAIEQYF.

This chain connects TRBV11-2 to TRBJ2-3, with 9 bases that match TRBD2. Germline V lookup: CDR1 SGHAT, CDR2 FQNNGV. With 5 bases clipped from V and 5 bases from J, the junction kept 20 bases outside the gene matches. The CDR3 runs 19 residues. The CDR3 DNA is TGTGCCAGCAGCATCCTGGGGCTAGCGGGGTTTGAGACAGGAGATACGCAGTATTTT. This gives the protein CASSILGLAGFETGDTQYF.

The chain has TRBV19 and TRBJ1-1; unclear D gene. CDR1 LNHDA and CDR2 SQIVND come from the germline V gene (reference sequence). V lost 5 bases to trimming and J lost 5 bases, with 12 bases between them. This CDR3 spans 13 amino acids. CDR3: CASSDSWATEAFF. The CDR3, as DNA: TGTGCCAGTAGTGACTCCTGGGCGACTGAAGCTTTCTTT.

This clone was detected only a few times. The genes are TRBV28 and TRBJ1-2; D call uncertain. This CDR3 contains 12 residues. Trimming took off 5 bases at V and 4 bases at J, with 8 bases between the two ends. The germline gives CDR1 MDHEN, CDR2 SYDVKM. CDR3 DNA sequence: TGTGCCAGCAGTGTCAGTGCCTATGGCTACACCTTC. It yields the protein CASSVSAYGYTF.

The rearrangement links TRBV9 to TRBJ2-7; 9 bases fit TRBD1. This CDR3 has 13 residues. Germline-derived CDR1 and CDR2 are SGDLS and YYNGEE. V was pared by 4 bases and J by 6 bases, with 5 bases of the junction left unmatched. CDR3 nucleotide sequence: TGTGCCAGCAGCTCCGGGACAGGGATCGAGCAGTACTTC. Its translation: CASSSGTGIEQYF.

The rearrangement uses TRBV5-5 and TRBJ2-1; 12 positions agree with TRBD2. Per the germline V gene, CDR1 is SGHKS and CDR2 is YYEKEE (reference sequence). V gave up 4 bases and J gave up 8 bases; unmatched junction bases: 7. CDR3 length: 15 amino acids. CDR3 DNA: TGTGCCAGCAGCCTACGACTAGCGGGGGAGGATGAGCAGTTCTTC. This translates into CASSLRLAGEDEQFF.

The genes are TRBV9 and TRBJ2-3, with D possibly being TRBD2 (6 bases). Germline assignment: CDR1 SGDLS and CDR2 YYNGEE. There are 17 residues in the CDR3. Trimming took off 0 bases at V and 3 bases at J, with 17 bases between the two ends. Here the CDR3 DNA reads TGTGCCAGCAGCGTAGCTGGGATAAGGGGAGGAACAGATACGCAGTATTTT. Amino acid sequence: CASSVAGIRGGTDTQYF.

This chain's CDR3 is CASSLTAPDVSVSEKLFF. In DNA, the CDR3 is TGTGCCAGCAGCTTAACGGCCCCGGACGTTAGTGTGAGTGAAAAACTGTTTTTT. The V call is TRBV7-3, the J call TRBJ1-4; D is uncertain. The CDR3 extends over 18 amino acids. Trimming cost V 0 bases and J 7 bases, with 21 bases left between them. From germline, CDR1 is SGHTA and CDR2 FQGTGA.

The chain is built from TRBV6-2 or TRBV6-3 and TRBJ2-1; the D gene is possibly TRBD2 (6 bases). The CDR3 runs to 14 residues. With 5 bases removed from V and 9 bases from J, the gap between germline ends came to 17 bases. CDR1 and CDR2 from the germline V gene are MNHEY and SVGEGT. CDR3 residues: CASSLLTSSGEQFF. The CDR3 DNA sequence: TGTGCCAGCAGTCTCCTAACTAGCTCTGGTGAGCAGTTCTTC.

The rearrangement uses TRBV14 and TRBJ2-7; D gene uncertain. Germline CDR1 SGHDN, CDR2 FVKESK. The CDR3 spans 13 residues. Trimming took off 1 base at V and 3 bases at J, with 7 bases between the two ends. CDR3 loop: CASSQGNGYEQYF. In DNA, the CDR3 is TGTGCCAGCAGCCAAGGTAACGGCTACGAGCAGTACTTC.

The chain employs TRBV9 and TRBJ2-3, with a tentative D call TRBD2 (7 bases). V lost 7 bases and J 2 bases, leaving 14 bases between the germline ends. CDR1 is SGDLS and CDR2 is YYNGEE in the germline V gene. There are 14 residues in the CDR3. The CDR3 protein is CASGGGGLTDTQYF. The DNA for the CDR3 is TGTGCCAGCGGTGGCGGGGGCCTCACAGATACGCAGTATTTT.

The J gene is TRBJ2-6, the V gene TRBV28; D is perhaps TRBD1 or TRBD2 (6 bases each). In germline, CDR1 is MDHEN, CDR2 SYDVKM. Trimming shortened V by 9 bases and J by 0 bases, and 21 bases separated the two germline ends. The CDR3 is 18 residues long. The CDR3 protein is CASRQGGTKASGANVLTF. CDR3 DNA sequence: TGTGCCAGTAGACAAGGAGGGACAAAAGCCTCTGGGGCCAACGTCCTGACTTTC. The variable domain in full, with the rest retrieved from reference TRBV28 and TRBJ2-6, is DVKVTQSSRYLVKRTGEKVFLECVQDMDHENMFWYRQDPGLGLRLIYFSYDVKMKEKGDIPEGYSVSREKKERFSLILESASTNQTSMYLCASRQGGTKASGANVLTFGAGSRLTVL.

The chain has TRBV3-1 (or the pseudogene TRBV3-2) and TRBJ1-1; D is ambiguous. V was shortened by 5 bases and J by 2 bases, with 6 bases between the two germline ends. The CDR3 sequence is 12 residues long. Germline CDR1 LGHDT, CDR2 YNNKEL (reference sequence). This CDR3 reads CASSTKNTEAFF. The CDR3 DNA reads as TGTGCCAGCAGCACGAAAAACACTGAAGCTTTCTTT.

This chain links TRBV29-1 with TRBJ1-5; 8 positions agree with TRBD1. The ends lost 6 bases at V and 2 bases at J; junction bases unmatched: 3. Germline-derived CDR1 and CDR2 are SQVTM and ANQGSEA. This CDR3 is 13 amino acids long. This CDR3 is CSVEGQGNQPQHF. CDR3 DNA: TGCAGCGTGGAGGGACAGGGCAATCAGCCCCAGCATTTT.

V and J are TRBV4-3 and TRBJ1-4; tentatively, D is TRBD1 (6 bases). The CDR3 spans 15 residues. The ends were cut back, 0 bases at V and 3 bases at J, with 8 bases in the middle. Germline V gene data show CDR1 as LGHNA and CDR2 as YSLEER. For the CDR3, the DNA is TGCGCCAGCAGCCAAGATCCAGGGGCTAATGAAAAACTGTTTTTT. It translates to CASSQDPGANEKLFF.

The chain joins TRBV7-8 to TRBJ1-4; D is perhaps TRBD1 (5 bases). This CDR3 is 12 amino acids long. Trimming pared 9 bases from V and 7 bases from J, leaving 12 bases between. In germline, CDR1 is SGHVS, CDR2 FQNEAQ. The CDR3 region is CASRAGAEKLFF. As DNA, the CDR3 is TGTGCCAGTAGGGCCGGGGCTGAAAAACTGTTTTTT.

This chain connects TRBV5-6 to TRBJ2-5; tentatively, D is TRBD2 (7 bases). Germline CDR1 reads SGHDT; CDR2 reads YYEEEE. The CDR3 covers 15 residues. Deletions cut 1 base from V and 2 bases from J, with 12 bases between. CDR3 amino acids: CASSLNRGGQETQYF. Here the CDR3 DNA reads TGTGCCAGCAGCTTGAATAGGGGGGGGCAAGAGACCCAGTACTTC.

The rearrangement uses TRBV5-1 and TRBJ2-3; possibly TRBD1 for D (5 bases). Germline-derived CDR1 and CDR2 are SGHRS and YFSETQ. The CDR3 length is 15 residues. With 1 base removed from V and 1 base from J, the gap between germline ends came to 10 bases. The DNA of the CDR3 is TGCGCCAGCAGCTTGAGGGGCACTCGCACAGATACGCAGTATTTT. This gives the protein CASSLRGTRTDTQYF.

The V and J genes are TRBV7-2 and TRBJ2-1, with 7 bases aligning to TRBD2. The V gene end was trimmed by 4 bases and the J gene end by 2 bases; junction bases not matched to a gene: 5. This CDR3 comprises 15 residues. Germline V lookup: CDR1 SGHTA, CDR2 FQGNSA. The CDR3 DNA reads as TGTGCCAGCAGCTACTCTAGCGGAACCTACAATGAGCAGTTCTTC. As protein: CASSYSSGTYNEQFF.

This clone has just a few counts. The chain recombines TRBV5-1 with TRBJ1-4, with D possibly TRBD1 on 6 matching bases. Trimming pared 4 bases from V and 0 bases from J, leaving 13 bases between. CDR3 size: 16 residues. Germline loops: CDR1 SGHRS, CDR2 YFSETQ. In DNA form, the CDR3 reads TGCGCCAGCAGCGCTGGACAGTTTGCAACTAATGAAAAACTGTTTTTT. Amino acid sequence: CASSAGQFATNEKLFF.